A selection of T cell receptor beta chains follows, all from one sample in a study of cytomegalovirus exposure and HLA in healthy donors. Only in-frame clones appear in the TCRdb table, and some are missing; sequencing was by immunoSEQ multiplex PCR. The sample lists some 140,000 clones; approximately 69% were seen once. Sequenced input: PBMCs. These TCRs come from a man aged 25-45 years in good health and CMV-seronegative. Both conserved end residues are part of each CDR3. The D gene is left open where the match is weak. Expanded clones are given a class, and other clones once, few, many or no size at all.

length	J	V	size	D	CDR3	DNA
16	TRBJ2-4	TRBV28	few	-	CASSPDERLAKNIQYF	TGTGCCAGCAGCCCCGATGAGAGACTAGCCAAAAACATTCAGTACTTC
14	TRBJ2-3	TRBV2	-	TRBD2	CASSAWTSVDTQYF	TGTGCCAGCAGCGCTTGGACTAGCGTAGATACGCAGTATTTT
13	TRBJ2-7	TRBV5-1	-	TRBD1	CASSQDRGNEQYF	TGCGCCAGCAGCCAGGACAGGGGGAACGAGCAGTACTTC
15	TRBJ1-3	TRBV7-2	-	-	CASSLNGLSRNTIYF	TGTGCCAGCAGCTTAAACGGTCTATCTAGAAACACCATATATTTT
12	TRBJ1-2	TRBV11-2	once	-	CASSLVGFGYTF	TGTGCCAGCAGCTTAGTCGGTTTTGGCTACACCTTC
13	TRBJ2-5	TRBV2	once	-	CASSEGRGETQYF	TGTGCCAGCAGTGAGGGTAGGGGAGAGACCCAGTACTTC
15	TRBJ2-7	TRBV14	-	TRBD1	CASSSADRGWYEQYF	TGTGCCAGCAGCTCCGCGGACAGGGGCTGGTACGAGCAGTACTTC
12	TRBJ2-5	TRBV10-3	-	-	CAISPNQETQYF	TGTGCCATCAGCCCCAACCAAGAGACCCAGTACTTC
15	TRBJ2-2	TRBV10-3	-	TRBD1	CAIRRGLENTGELFF	TGTGCCATCAGGAGGGGGCTAGAGAACACCGGGGAGCTGTTTTTT
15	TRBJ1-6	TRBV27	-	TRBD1	CASSPLGQGPSPLHF	TGTGCCAGCAGTCCCCTTGGACAGGGTCCTTCACCCCTCCACTTT
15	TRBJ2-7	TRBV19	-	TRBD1	CASSPPRDRFYEQYF	TGTGCCAGTAGCCCGCCAAGGGACAGGTTCTACGAGCAGTACTTC
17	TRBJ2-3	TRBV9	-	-	CASSIRTEPFSTDTQYF	TGTGCCAGCAGCATACGGACAGAACCGTTTAGCACAGATACGCAGTATTTT
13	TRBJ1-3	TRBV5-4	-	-	CASSFSGGNTIYF	TGTGCCAGCAGCTTTAGTGGTGGAAACACCATATATTTT
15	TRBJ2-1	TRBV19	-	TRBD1	CASNRETGYHNEQFF	TGTGCCAGTAACAGGGAGACAGGGTACCACAATGAGCAGTTCTTC
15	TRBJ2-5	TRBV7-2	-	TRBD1	CASSLVQGAGETQYF	TGTGCCAGCAGCTTAGTCCAGGGGGCAGGGGAGACCCAGTACTTC
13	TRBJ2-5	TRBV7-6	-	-	CASSSLAPETQYF	TGTGCCAGCAGCTCCCTGGCTCCAGAGACCCAGTACTTC
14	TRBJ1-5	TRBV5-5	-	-	CASSLAGHNQPQHF	TGTGCCAGCAGCTTAGCAGGGCACAATCAGCCCCAGCATTTT
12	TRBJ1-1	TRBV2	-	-	CASSGSETEAFF	TGTGCCAGCAGTGGGTCCGAGACTGAAGCTTTCTTT
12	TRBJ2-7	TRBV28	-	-	CASSSDSYEQYF	TGTGCCAGCAGTTCGGACAGCTACGAGCAGTACTTC
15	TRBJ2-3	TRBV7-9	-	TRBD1	CASSLIGGRTDTQYF	TGTGCCAGCAGCTTAATAGGGGGCCGCACAGATACGCAGTATTTT
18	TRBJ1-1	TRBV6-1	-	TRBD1	CASSEEVGTVFMNTEAFF	TGTGCCAGCAGTGAAGAGGTCGGGACAGTCTTCATGAACACTGAAGCTTTCTTT
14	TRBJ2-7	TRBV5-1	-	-	CASSAGGLTYEQYF	TGCGCCAGCAGCGCCGGGGGGCTAACCTACGAGCAGTACTTC
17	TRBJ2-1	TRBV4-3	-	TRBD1	CASSQRQGAPSYNEQFF	TGCGCCAGCAGCCAAAGACAGGGGGCACCTTCCTACAATGAGCAGTTCTTC
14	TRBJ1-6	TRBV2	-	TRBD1	CASSVQGKGSPLHF	TGTGCCAGCAGTGTACAGGGGAAGGGTTCACCCCTCCACTTT
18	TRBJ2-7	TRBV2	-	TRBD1	CASKTLVPEGGQFYEQYF	TGTGCCAGCAAAACCCTCGTCCCAGAAGGGGGCCAATTCTACGAGCAGTACTTC
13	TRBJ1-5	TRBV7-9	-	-	CASSLQGEQPQHF	TGTGCCAGCAGCTTACAGGGTGAGCAGCCCCAGCATTTT
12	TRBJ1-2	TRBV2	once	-	CASSVDSYGYTF	TGTGCCAGCAGTGTGGACAGCTATGGCTACACCTTC
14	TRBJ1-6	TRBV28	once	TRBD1	CASRSPGQGSPLHF	TGTGCCAGCAGATCCCCGGGACAGGGGTCACCCCTCCACTTT
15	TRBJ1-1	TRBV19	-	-	CASSIVPGQNTEAFF	TGTGCCAGTAGTATAGTCCCGGGACAGAACACTGAAGCTTTCTTT
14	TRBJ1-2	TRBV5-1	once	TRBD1	CASRRTGENYGYTF	TGCGCCAGCAGAAGGACAGGGGAAAACTATGGCTACACCTTC
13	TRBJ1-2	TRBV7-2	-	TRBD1	CASSSGTGRGYTF	TGTGCCAGCAGCTCCGGGACAGGCCGGGGCTACACCTTC
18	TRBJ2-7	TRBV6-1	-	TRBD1	CASSEQGTGVGARYEQYF	TGTGCCAGCAGTGAACAGGGGACAGGGGTGGGAGCGCGCTACGAGCAGTACTTC
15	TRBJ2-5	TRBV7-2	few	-	CASSLTKLKQETQYF	TGTGCCAGCAGCTTAACAAAACTAAAACAAGAGACCCAGTACTTC